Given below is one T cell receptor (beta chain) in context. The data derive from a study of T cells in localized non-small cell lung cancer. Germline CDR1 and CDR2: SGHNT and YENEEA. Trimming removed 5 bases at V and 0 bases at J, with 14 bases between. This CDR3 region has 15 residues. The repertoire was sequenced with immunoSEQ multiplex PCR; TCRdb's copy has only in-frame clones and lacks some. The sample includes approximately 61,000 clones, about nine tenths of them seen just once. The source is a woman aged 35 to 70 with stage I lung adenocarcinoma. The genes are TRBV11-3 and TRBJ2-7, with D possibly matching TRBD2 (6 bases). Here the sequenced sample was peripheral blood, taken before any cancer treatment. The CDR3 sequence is CASSPTGEPSYEQYF. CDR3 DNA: TGTGCCAGCAGCCCCACGGGGGAGCCCTCCTACGAGCAGTACTTC. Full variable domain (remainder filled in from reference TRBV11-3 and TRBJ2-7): EAGVVQSPRYKIIEKKQPVAFWCNPISGHNTLYWYLQNLGQGPELLIRYENEEAVDDSQLPKDRFSAERLKGVDSTLKIQPAELGDSAVYLCASSPTGEPSYEQYFGPGTRLTVT.